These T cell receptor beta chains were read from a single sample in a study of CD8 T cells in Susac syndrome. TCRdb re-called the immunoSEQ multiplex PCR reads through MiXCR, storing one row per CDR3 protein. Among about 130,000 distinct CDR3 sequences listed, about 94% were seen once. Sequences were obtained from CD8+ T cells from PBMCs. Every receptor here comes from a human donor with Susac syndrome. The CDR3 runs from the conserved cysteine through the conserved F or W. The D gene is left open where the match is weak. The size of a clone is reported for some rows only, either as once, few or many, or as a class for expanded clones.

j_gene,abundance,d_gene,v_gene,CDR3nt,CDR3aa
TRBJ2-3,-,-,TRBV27,TGTGCCAGCAGTCTCCAGCGGGCAGATACGCAGTATTTT,CASSLQRADTQYF
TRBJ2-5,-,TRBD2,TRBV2,TGTGCCAGCAGAGATCTAGCGGAACAAGAGACCCAGTACTTC,CASRDLAEQETQYF
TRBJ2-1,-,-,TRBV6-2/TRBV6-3,TGTGCCAGCAGCGCTAAGGGGGAGGGCCTAAACAATGAGCAGTTCTTC,CASSAKGEGLNNEQFF
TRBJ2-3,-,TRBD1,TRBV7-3,TGTGCCAGCAGCTTAACGCTCCAGGGGGCCGTAGATACGCAGTATTTT,CASSLTLQGAVDTQYF
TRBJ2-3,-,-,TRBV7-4,TGTGCCAGCCACGAGATATGGGATACGCAGTATTTT,CASHEIWDTQYF
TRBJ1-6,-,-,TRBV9,TGTGCCAGCAGCGCAAGGGAAAGCTCCTATAATTCACCCCTCCACTTT,CASSARESSYNSPLHF
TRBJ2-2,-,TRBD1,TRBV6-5,TGTGCCAGCAGTACTTCCGACAGGGGGCTTGTCACCGGGGAGCTGTTTTTT,CASSTSDRGLVTGELFF
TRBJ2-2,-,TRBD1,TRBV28,TGTGCCAGCATTCAACAGGGGGACACCGGGGAGCTGTTTTTT,CASIQQGDTGELFF
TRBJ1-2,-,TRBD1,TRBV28,TGTGCCAGCAGCATTATGGGACAGGGGGTTGACTATGGCTACACCTTC,CASSIMGQGVDYGYTF
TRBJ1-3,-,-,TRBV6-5,TGTGCCAGCAGTTCAGCGACAGACTCTGGAAACACCATATATTTT,CASSSATDSGNTIYF
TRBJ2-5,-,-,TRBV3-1,TGTGCCAGCAGCCAAATGGGTCCCAAGGTTCAAGAGACCCAGTACTTC,CASSQMGPKVQETQYF
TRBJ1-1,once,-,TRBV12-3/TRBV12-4,TGTGCCAGCAGTTCGGCACAGTTGAACACTGAAGCTTTCTTT,CASSSAQLNTEAFF
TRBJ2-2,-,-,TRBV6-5,TGTGCCAGCAGTTATAGTTGGGAAACCGGGGAGCTGTTTTTT,CASSYSWETGELFF
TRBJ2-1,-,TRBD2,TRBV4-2,TGTGCCAGCAGCAATAGCGGGAGCTCCTACGATGAGCAGTTCTTC,CASSNSGSSYDEQFF
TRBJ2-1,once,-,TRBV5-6,TGTGCCAGCAGCTTGGCCGTAACAGGGTCTTTGAATGAGCAGTTCTTC,CASSLAVTGSLNEQFF
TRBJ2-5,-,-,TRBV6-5,TGTGCCAGCAGCCCAGGAGGGGGGTGGCAAGAGACCCAGTACTTC,CASSPGGGWQETQYF
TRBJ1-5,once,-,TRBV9,TGTGCCAGCAGCGCGGACGATAGCAATCAGCCCCAGCATTTT,CASSADDSNQPQHF